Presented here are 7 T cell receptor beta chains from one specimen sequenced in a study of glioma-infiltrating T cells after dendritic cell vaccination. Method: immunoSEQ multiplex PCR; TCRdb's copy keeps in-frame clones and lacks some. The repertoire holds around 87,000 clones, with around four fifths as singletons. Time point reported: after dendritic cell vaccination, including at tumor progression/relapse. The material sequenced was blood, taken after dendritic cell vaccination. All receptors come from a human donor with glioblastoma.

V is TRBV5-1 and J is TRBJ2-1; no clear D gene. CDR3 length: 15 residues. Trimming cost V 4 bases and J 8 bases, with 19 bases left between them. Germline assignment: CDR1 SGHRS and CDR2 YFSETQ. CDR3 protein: CASSLGSRGVDEQFF. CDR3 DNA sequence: TGCGCCAGCAGCCTGGGGTCTAGAGGCGTCGATGAGCAGTTCTTC.

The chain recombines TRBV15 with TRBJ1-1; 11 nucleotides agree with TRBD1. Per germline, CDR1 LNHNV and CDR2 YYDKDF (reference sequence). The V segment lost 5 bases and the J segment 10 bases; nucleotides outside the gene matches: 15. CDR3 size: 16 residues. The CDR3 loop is CATSPNGQGADDLAFF. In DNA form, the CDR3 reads TGTGCCACCAGCCCCAACGGACAGGGGGCTGACGACTTAGCTTTCTTT.

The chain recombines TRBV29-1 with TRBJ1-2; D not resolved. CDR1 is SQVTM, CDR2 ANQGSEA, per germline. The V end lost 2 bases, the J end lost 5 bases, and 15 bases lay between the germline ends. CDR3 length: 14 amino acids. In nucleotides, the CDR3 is TGCAGCGTTGAAAATGCGGTCTCACGGTATGGCTACACCTTC. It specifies CSVENAVSRYGYTF.

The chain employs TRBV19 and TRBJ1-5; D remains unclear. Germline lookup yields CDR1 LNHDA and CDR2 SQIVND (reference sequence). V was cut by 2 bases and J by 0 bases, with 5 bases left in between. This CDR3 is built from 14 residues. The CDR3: CASSIQVSNQPQHF. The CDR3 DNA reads TGTGCCAGTAGTATACAGGTTAGCAATCAGCCCCAGCATTTT.

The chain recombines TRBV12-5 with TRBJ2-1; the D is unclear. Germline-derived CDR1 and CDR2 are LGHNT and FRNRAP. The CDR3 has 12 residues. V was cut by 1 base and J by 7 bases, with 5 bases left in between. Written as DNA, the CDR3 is TGTGCTAGTGGTTTGGACAGAAATGAGCAGTTCTTC. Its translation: CASGLDRNEQFF.

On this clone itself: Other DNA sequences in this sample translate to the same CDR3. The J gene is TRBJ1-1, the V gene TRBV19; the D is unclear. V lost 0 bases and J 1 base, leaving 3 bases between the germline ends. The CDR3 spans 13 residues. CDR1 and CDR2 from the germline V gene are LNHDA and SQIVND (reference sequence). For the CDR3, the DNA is TGTGCCAGTAGTATAGACCGGAACACTGAAGCTTTCTTT. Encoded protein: CASSIDRNTEAFF.

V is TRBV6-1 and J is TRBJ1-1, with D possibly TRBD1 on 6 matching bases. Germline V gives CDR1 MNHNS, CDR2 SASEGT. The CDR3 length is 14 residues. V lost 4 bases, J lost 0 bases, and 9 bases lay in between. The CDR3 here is CASSVRGMNTEAFF. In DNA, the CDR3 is TGTGCCAGCAGTGTCAGGGGCATGAACACTGAAGCTTTCTTT.